Shown below are 15 T cell receptor beta chains from a single sample sequenced in a study of blood T cell repertoires in COVID-19. The table came from immunoSEQ multiplex PCR; TCRdb's copy has only in-frame clones and leaves some out. The sample includes roughly 250,000 clones, roughly 88% of them seen just once. The sequenced material came from PBMCs or T cells enriched from blood (not recorded which). These receptors originate from a middle-aged woman with acute COVID-19.

The CDR3 DNA reads as TGTGCCAGCAGCCCGTGGGGCGAAGAGACCCAGTACTTC. Translated: CASSPWGEETQYF. The chain is built from TRBV5-4 and TRBJ2-5; TRBD1 is a possible D gene (5 bases). The CDR3 totals 13 residues. Looked up from germline, CDR1 is SGHNT and CDR2 is YYREEE (reference sequence). V was clipped by 4 bases and J by 3 bases, with 10 bases between them.

The chain couples TRBV7-2 to TRBJ1-4, with TRBD1 as a possible D gene (5 bases). Germline-derived CDR1 and CDR2 are SGHTA and FQGNSA. V lost 5 bases to trimming and J lost 5 bases, with 15 bases between them. This CDR3 has 15 residues. For the CDR3, the DNA is TGTGCCAGCAGCCCTCAGCGACAGAGAAATGAAAAACTGTTTTTT. Its protein is CASSPQRQRNEKLFF.

This clone was detected only once. The gene calls are TRBV28 and TRBJ2-3, with TRBD2 as a possible D gene (5 bases). This CDR3 contains 16 residues. Germline values: CDR1 MDHEN, CDR2 SYDVKM. Between the trimmed V and J ends, which lost 5 bases and 2 bases, there was a span of 17 bases. The CDR3 reads CASSTAQTRATDTQYF. In nucleotides, the CDR3 is TGTGCCAGCAGTACCGCTCAGACGAGGGCCACAGATACGCAGTATTTT.

The chain combines TRBV5-1 with TRBJ2-7, with TRBD1 identical over 7 bases. Germline CDR1 and CDR2: SGHRS and YFSETQ. There are 16 residues in the CDR3. With 0 bases clipped from V and 2 bases from J, the junction kept 8 bases outside the gene matches. The CDR3 here is CASSLAIDRVPYEQYF. In DNA, the CDR3 is TGCGCCAGCAGCTTGGCAATCGACAGGGTTCCCTACGAGCAGTACTTC.

CDR3 region: CASGTNSNQPQHF. DNA of the CDR3: TGTGCCAGCGGGACTAATAGCAATCAGCCCCAGCATTTT. The V gene is TRBV12-3 or TRBV12-4, the J gene TRBJ1-5, with TRBD1 as a possible D gene (5 bases). Trimming stripped 8 bases from V and 0 bases from J, with 8 bases between. This CDR3 contains 13 residues.

The V call is TRBV24-1, the J call TRBJ2-1, with 12 bases identical to TRBD2. The V gene end was trimmed by 4 bases and the J gene end by 9 bases; junction bases not matched to a gene: 9. In germline, CDR1 is KGHDR, CDR2 SFDVKD. The CDR3 is 16 amino acids. CDR3 nucleotide sequence: TGTGCCACCAGTGAAAGGCTAGCGGGAGGGCATGGTGAGCAGTTCTTC. Residues: CATSERLAGGHGEQFF.

This chain links TRBV7-2 with TRBJ1-5, with D possibly being TRBD1 (5 bases). The CDR3 sequence is 15 residues long. Between the trimmed V and J ends, which lost 1 base and 7 bases, there was a span of 14 bases. Looked up from germline, CDR1 is SGHTA and CDR2 is FQGNSA. The DNA of the CDR3 is TGTGCCAGCAGCTTAGAGGCAGGGATGGGGCAGCCCCAGCATTTT. It is translated as CASSLEAGMGQPQHF.

The V gene is TRBV7-3, the J gene TRBJ2-7; TRBD2 agrees at 13 bases. CDR3 size: 15 residues. Germline assignment: CDR1 SGHTA and CDR2 FQGTGA. The J segment lost 5 bases and the V segment lost 5 bases, leaving 6 bases of the junction unmatched. CDR3 protein: CASSLRLAGGDEQYF. Here the CDR3 DNA reads TGTGCCAGCAGCCTAAGACTAGCGGGAGGTGACGAGCAGTACTTC.

This chain joins TRBV15 and TRBJ1-2; D possibly corresponds to TRBD1 (6 bases). Germline loops: CDR1 LNHNV, CDR2 YYDKDF (reference sequence). The V end lost 6 bases, the J end lost 7 bases, and 21 bases lay between the germline ends. The CDR3 extends over 15 amino acids. The CDR3, as DNA: TGTGCCACCAGGAATCTAGGGGGGCGCGGGAGTGGCTACACCTTC. This encodes CATRNLGGRGSGYTF.

The chain has TRBV25-1 and TRBJ2-3; TRBD1 might be the D (6 bases). This CDR3 comprises 15 residues. Germline V gene sequence: CDR1 MGHDK, CDR2 SYGVNS. V was trimmed by 3 bases and J by 4 bases, leaving 14 bases between them. CDR3 nucleotides: TGTGCCAGCAGTGATCCACACAGGGTTTCAGATACGCAGTATTTT. This translates into CASSDPHRVSDTQYF.

This sequence joins TRBV28 and TRBJ2-2, with TRBD2 matching over 7 bases. Germline CDR1 reads MDHEN; CDR2 reads SYDVKM. The CDR3 runs 15 residues. The junction had 4 bases not matched to a gene; V was cut back by 2 bases and J by 4 bases. The CDR3 DNA reads TGTGCCAGCAGTTTAGCGGGAGAAAGCACCGGGGAGCTGTTTTTT. Translated: CASSLAGESTGELFF.

The chain links TRBV29-1 to TRBJ1-5, with D possibly TRBD1 on 5 matching bases. The CDR3 sequence is 14 residues long. Per the germline V gene, CDR1 is SQVTM and CDR2 is ANQGSEA. V was pared by 4 bases and J by 1 base, with 11 bases between. CDR3 coding DNA: TGCAGCGTTGCTTCGGGACTGAGCAATCAGCCCCAGCATTTT. As protein: CSVASGLSNQPQHF. The whole variable domain, filled in from reference TRBV29-1 and TRBJ1-5, reads SAVISQKPSRDICQRGTSLTIQCQVDSQVTMMFWYRQQPGQSLTLIATANQGSEATYESGFVIDKFPISRPNLTFSTLTVSNMSPEDSSIYLCSVASGLSNQPQHFGDGTRLSIL.

V gene TRBV29-1 combines with J gene TRBJ1-1; D gene uncertain. Germline-derived CDR1 and CDR2 are SQVTM and ANQGSEA. The V gene lost 6 bases and the J gene lost 3 bases, with 17 bases spanning the gap. The CDR3 is 14 residues long. The CDR3 region is CSVPLGGRDTEAFF. The CDR3 DNA sequence: TGCAGCGTACCGCTAGGAGGTAGGGACACTGAAGCTTTCTTT. Full variable domain (missing parts from reference TRBV29-1 and TRBJ1-1): SAVISQKPSRDICQRGTSLTIQCQVDSQVTMMFWYRQQPGQSLTLIATANQGSEATYESGFVIDKFPISRPNLTFSTLTVSNMSPEDSSIYLCSVPLGGRDTEAFFGQGTRLTVV.

This chain links TRBV7-8 with TRBJ2-7; TRBD2 aligns across 7 bases. Trimming removed 1 base from V and 7 bases from J; junction bases left unmatched: 16. CDR1 and CDR2 from the germline V gene are SGHVS and FQNEAQ. This CDR3 is 17 amino acids long. The CDR3 here is CASSLVGGREWVWEQYF. In DNA, the CDR3 is TGTGCCAGCAGCTTAGTAGGCGGGCGGGAGTGGGTTTGGGAGCAGTACTTC.

This sequence joins TRBV5-4 and TRBJ1-2, with 9 bases fitting TRBD1. This CDR3 contains 14 residues. CDR1 is SGHNT, CDR2 YYREEE, per germline (reference sequence). V shed 6 bases, J shed 6 bases, and the junction held 9 bases outside the gene matches. For the CDR3, the DNA is TGTGCCAGCACCTTAGGTGGGACAGGGCATGGCTACACCTTC. Its protein is CASTLGGTGHGYTF.